The sequence of this TCR beta chain was determined in a study of control samples from healthy donors and cancer patients. Germline V gene sequence: CDR1 SGHTA, CDR2 FQGNSA. This CDR3 contains 16 residues. V lost 2 bases to trimming and J lost 4 bases, with 17 bases between them. Using immunoSEQ multiplex PCR, the repertoire was profiled, and TCRdb retains in-frame clones only, with some absent. The table lists roughly 73,000 clones, about 80% of them singletons. The receptor comes from a man aged 50-60 years in good health. The genes are TRBV7-2 and TRBJ2-5; possibly TRBD1 for D (5 bases). Sequenced sample: blood. The CDR3 here is CASSLYRLQGRETQYF. The CDR3 DNA sequence: TGTGCCAGCAGCTTATACAGGCTCCAGGGAAGAGAGACCCAGTACTTC.